The rows below give T cell receptor beta chains drawn from one sample of a study of cytomegalovirus exposure and HLA in healthy donors. Some clones are missing from TCRdb's copy, which holds only in-frame ones; the method was immunoSEQ multiplex PCR. The sample yields 100,000 to 150,000 clones, roughly four fifths seen once. Sequenced input: PBMCs. The receptor set was obtained from a woman in her thirties or forties in good health and CMV-seropositive. CDR3s include the opening cysteine and the closing phenylalanine or tryptophan. Each record gives: CDR3 length, V gene, J gene, D gene, clone size, CDR3 protein, CDR3 DNA. A D gene is named only where the DNA matches it firmly. Not every row has a clone size; where given, it reads once, few, many or a size class.

length: 11; V: TRBV20-1; J: TRBJ1-4; D: .; size: .; CDR3: CSARGLEKLFF; DNA: TGCAGTGCTAGAGGGTTAGAGAAACTGTTTTTT
length: 15; V: TRBV7-9; J: TRBJ2-2; D: .; size: .; CDR3: CASSFIQAFTGELFF; DNA: TGTGCCAGCAGCTTCATTCAGGCCTTCACCGGGGAGCTGTTTTTT
length: 15; V: TRBV5-1; J: TRBJ2-7; D: TRBD2; size: .; CDR3: CASREGAGGTYEQYF; DNA: TGCGCCAGCAGAGAGGGGGCGGGAGGGACCTACGAGCAGTACTTC
length: 15; V: TRBV6-5; J: TRBJ1-2; D: .; size: .; CDR3: CASSSPGAGSYGYTF; DNA: TGTGCCAGCAGTTCCCCAGGGGCCGGATCCTATGGCTACACCTTC
length: 15; V: TRBV21-1; J: TRBJ2-7; D: .; size: .; CDR3: CASSKAGNPVYEQYF; DNA: TGTGCCAGCAGCAAAGCGGGCAACCCGGTCTACGAGCAGTACTTC
length: 14; V: TRBV6-5; J: TRBJ2-3; D: TRBD1; size: .; CDR3: CASSTNRGTDTQYF; DNA: TGTGCCAGCAGTACTAACAGGGGTACGGATACGCAGTATTTT
length: 15; V: TRBV6-5; J: TRBJ2-7; D: TRBD2; size: once; CDR3: CASSLTGGLAGEQYF; DNA: TGTGCCAGCAGCCTAACAGGGGGACTAGCGGGCGAGCAGTACTTC
length: 12; V: TRBV6-5; J: TRBJ1-2; D: .; size: few; CDR3: CASRDINYGYTF; DNA: TGTGCCAGCAGGGACATAAACTATGGCTACACCTTC
length: 13; V: TRBV25-1; J: TRBJ1-1; D: TRBD1; size: .; CDR3: CASKDRVNTEAFF; DNA: TGTGCCAGCAAGGACAGGGTAAACACTGAAGCTTTCTTT
length: 12; V: TRBV12-5; J: TRBJ2-5; D: .; size: .; CDR3: CASGLVRETQYF; DNA: TGTGCTAGTGGTTTGGTACGGGAGACCCAGTACTTC
length: 16; V: TRBV11-2; J: TRBJ1-3; D: .; size: .; CDR3: CASSSPGAGAGNTIYF; DNA: TGTGCCAGCAGCTCCCCCGGGGCAGGGGCTGGAAACACCATATATTTT
length: 14; V: TRBV29-1; J: TRBJ2-4; D: .; size: .; CDR3: CSARSGGDKNIQYF; DNA: TGCAGCGCCAGGAGCGGAGGTGACAAAAACATTCAGTACTTC
length: 14; V: TRBV7-3; J: TRBJ2-2; D: .; size: .; CDR3: CASSLSGPTGELFF; DNA: TGTGCCAGCAGCCTGTCAGGGCCGACCGGGGAGCTGTTTTTT
length: 14; V: TRBV5-1; J: TRBJ2-7; D: .; size: .; CDR3: CASSLGQTPYEQYF; DNA: TGCGCCAGCAGCTTGGGGCAGACACCCTACGAGCAGTACTTC
length: 13; V: TRBV5-5; J: TRBJ1-2; D: TRBD1; size: .; CDR3: CASTLTGNYGYTF; DNA: TGTGCCAGCACCTTGACAGGGAACTATGGCTACACCTTC
length: 16; V: TRBV29-1; J: TRBJ2-3; D: TRBD2; size: .; CDR3: CSVLLGWEGRADTQYF; DNA: TGCAGCGTCCTATTAGGGTGGGAGGGCCGCGCAGATACGCAGTATTTT
length: 16; V: TRBV11-2; J: TRBJ1-2; D: TRBD1; size: few; CDR3: CASSPTAGGAGYGYTF; DNA: TGTGCCAGCAGCCCAACCGCAGGGGGCGCGGGGTATGGCTACACCTTC
length: 17; V: TRBV7-2; J: TRBJ2-2; D: .; size: .; CDR3: CASSLLGGHLSTGELFF; DNA: TGTGCCAGCAGCCTCCTGGGTGGACACCTTAGCACCGGGGAGCTGTTTTTT
length: 12; V: TRBV29-1; J: TRBJ2-5; D: .; size: .; CDR3: CSPRGLGETQYF; DNA: TGCAGCCCCAGGGGATTGGGGGAGACCCAGTACTTC
length: 17; V: TRBV5-6; J: TRBJ2-1; D: TRBD2; size: .; CDR3: CASSAGTSGLSYNEQFF; DNA: TGTGCCAGCAGCGCCGGGACTAGCGGACTCTCCTACAATGAGCAGTTCTTC
length: 14; V: TRBV19; J: TRBJ2-5; D: .; size: .; CDR3: CASSPLGQVETQYF; DNA: TGTGCCAGTAGTCCGCTGGGGCAGGTAGAGACCCAGTACTTC
length: 18; V: TRBV7-9; J: TRBJ2-3; D: TRBD2; size: .; CDR3: CASSPASGSVENTDTQYF; DNA: TGTGCCAGCAGCCCCGCTAGCGGGAGTGTGGAAAACACAGATACGCAGTATTTT
length: 16; V: TRBV19; J: TRBJ1-1; D: .; size: .; CDR3: CASSIATGWRASEAFF; DNA: TGTGCCAGTAGTATAGCCACAGGGTGGCGGGCGTCTGAAGCTTTCTTT
length: 19; V: TRBV27; J: TRBJ2-1; D: TRBD2; size: few; CDR3: CASSSRLAGGLSSYNEQFF; DNA: TGTGCCAGCAGTTCTCGACTAGCGGGAGGCCTTAGCTCCTACAATGAGCAGTTCTTC
length: 13; V: TRBV5-1; J: TRBJ1-1; D: .; size: .; CDR3: CASSLTGGTEAFF; DNA: TGCGCCAGCAGCTTGACGGGAGGGACTGAAGCTTTCTTT
length: 14; V: TRBV11-2; J: TRBJ2-7; D: .; size: .; CDR3: CASSSIRQSYEQYF; DNA: TGTGCCAGCAGCTCCATTCGACAGTCCTACGAGCAGTACTTC
length: 14; V: TRBV30; J: TRBJ1-5; D: .; size: .; CDR3: CAWGRGISNQPQHF; DNA: TGTGCCTGGGGGAGGGGGATTAGCAATCAGCCCCAGCATTTT
length: 14; V: TRBV5-1; J: TRBJ2-7; D: TRBD2; size: .; CDR3: CASSGPGLQYEQYF; DNA: TGCGCCAGCAGCGGCCCGGGACTACAGTACGAGCAGTACTTC
length: 15; V: TRBV28; J: TRBJ1-1; D: .; size: .; CDR3: CASTGLGVGTAEAFF; DNA: TGTGCCAGCACCGGGTTAGGGGTCGGCACGGCTGAAGCTTTCTTT
length: 13; V: TRBV6-4; J: TRBJ2-5; D: .; size: .; CDR3: CASSADSQETQYF; DNA: TGTGCCAGCAGCGCCGACAGCCAAGAGACCCAGTACTTC
length: 14; V: TRBV10-3; J: TRBJ1-5; D: TRBD1; size: few; CDR3: CAISRDRENQPQHF; DNA: TGTGCCATCTCCCGCGACAGGGAAAATCAGCCCCAGCATTTT
length: 14; V: TRBV30; J: TRBJ1-2; D: .; size: .; CDR3: CAWALRGAGYGYTF; DNA: TGTGCCTGGGCCCTTCGCGGGGCAGGCTATGGCTACACCTTC
length: 17; V: TRBV7-2; J: TRBJ2-7; D: .; size: .; CDR3: CASSLDPLFRSLYEQYF; DNA: TGTGCCAGCAGCTTAGACCCCCTGTTCCGGTCGCTCTACGAGCAGTACTTC
length: 17; V: TRBV29-1; J: TRBJ2-5; D: TRBD2; size: .; CDR3: CSAGGLAGEREVETQYF; DNA: TGCAGCGCGGGGGGACTAGCGGGAGAGCGAGAAGTAGAGACCCAGTACTTC
length: 13; V: TRBV29-1; J: TRBJ2-7; D: .; size: .; CDR3: CSVEVDRTYEQYF; DNA: TGCAGCGTTGAAGTTGACAGAACCTACGAGCAGTACTTC
length: 15; V: TRBV19; J: TRBJ2-1; D: .; size: once; CDR3: CASSKTVAGYNEQFF; DNA: TGTGCCAGTAGTAAAACAGTCGCGGGCTACAATGAGCAGTTCTTC
length: 15; V: TRBV28; J: TRBJ1-5; D: .; size: .; CDR3: CASSPARQGNQPQHF; DNA: TGTGCCAGCAGTCCCGCCCGGCAGGGCAATCAGCCCCAGCATTTT
length: 14; V: TRBV6-5; J: TRBJ2-5; D: TRBD1; size: .; CDR3: CASSSGTGTETQYF; DNA: TGTGCCAGCAGTAGCGGGACAGGGACGGAGACCCAGTACTTC
length: 11; V: TRBV30; J: TRBJ2-5; D: TRBD2; size: .; CDR3: CAWRLAETQYF; DNA: TGTGCCTGGAGACTAGCGGAGACCCAGTACTTC
length: 14; V: TRBV13; J: TRBJ2-1; D: TRBD2; size: .; CDR3: CASSLRFSGTEQFF; DNA: TGTGCCAGCAGCTTAAGATTTAGCGGGACTGAGCAGTTCTTC
length: 16; V: TRBV15; J: TRBJ1-3; D: TRBD1; size: .; CDR3: CATSSPGQGVGNTIYF; DNA: TGTGCCACCAGCAGTCCGGGACAGGGGGTAGGAAACACCATATATTTT
length: 15; V: TRBV5-1; J: TRBJ2-3; D: .; size: .; CDR3: CASSLEAGATDTQYF; DNA: TGCGCCAGCAGCTTGGAGGCAGGGGCCACAGATACGCAGTATTTT
length: 19; V: TRBV6-4; J: TRBJ2-4; D: .; size: .; CDR3: CASSGGLGLGILAKNIQYF; DNA: TGTGCCAGCAGTGGGGGCTTGGGTTTAGGGATATTAGCCAAAAACATTCAGTACTTC
length: 13; V: TRBV11-3; J: TRBJ2-5; D: .; size: .; CDR3: CASSFGHRETQYF; DNA: TGTGCCAGCAGCTTCGGACACCGAGAGACCCAGTACTTC
length: 14; V: TRBV30; J: TRBJ1-1; D: .; size: .; CDR3: CAWSVMGGNTEAFF; DNA: TGTGCCTGGAGTGTAATGGGGGGGAACACTGAAGCTTTCTTT
length: 12; V: TRBV29-1; J: TRBJ2-5; D: .; size: .; CDR3: CSVGSGGETQYF; DNA: TGCAGCGTTGGGTCAGGGGGGGAGACCCAGTACTTC
length: 14; V: TRBV2; J: TRBJ2-7; D: .; size: .; CDR3: CASSVVGVPYEQYF; DNA: TGTGCCAGCAGTGTTGTAGGGGTCCCCTACGAGCAGTACTTC
length: 16; V: TRBV14; J: TRBJ2-7; D: TRBD2; size: .; CDR3: CASSQRGGSGPYEQYF; DNA: TGTGCCAGCAGCCAGAGAGGCGGGAGCGGTCCCTACGAGCAGTACTTC
length: 14; V: TRBV2; J: TRBJ2-7; D: .; size: .; CDR3: CASSESGSSYEQYF; DNA: TGTGCCAGCAGTGAATCGGGGAGCTCCTACGAGCAGTACTTC
length: 14; V: TRBV5-1; J: TRBJ1-6; D: .; size: .; CDR3: CASSLDQFNSPLHF; DNA: TGCGCCAGCAGCTTGGATCAATTTAATTCACCCCTCCACTTT
length: 13; V: TRBV5-6; J: TRBJ1-1; D: .; size: .; CDR3: CASSLGSGPEEVF; DNA: TGTGCCAGCAGCTTGGGGTCAGGGCCGGAAGAGGTCTTT
length: 12; V: TRBV28; J: TRBJ1-1; D: .; size: .; CDR3: CASRDQDTEAFF; DNA: TGTGCCAGCAGGGATCAGGACACTGAAGCTTTCTTT
length: 14; V: TRBV6-1; J: TRBJ1-1; D: .; size: .; CDR3: CASSEKGGNTEAFF; DNA: TGTGCCAGCAGTGAAAAGGGAGGGAACACTGAAGCTTTCTTT